This T cell receptor beta chain was captured in a study of blood T cells in healthy people across ages. Study results and caveats: Measured against age, TCR beta diversity per million T cells decreased in a roughly linear manner. Without sorted subsets, naive and antigen-experienced compartments could not be conclusively compared. Possibly confounding the expanded clonotype changes was the fact that donor CMV status was unknown.

This clonotype has just a few counts. Its matching antigen is unknown. The authors ran a second PCR of 7 to 11 cycles using a sample-barcoded 5' primer and a J-beta primer mix. TCRdb processed the 5' RACE reads anew with MiXCR; each CDR3 protein has one entry. This table has 1.5 million to 2 million distinct CDR3 sequences, approximately 50% appearing once. A minimum of 7 million PBMCs was isolated per sample. The CDR3 has 14 amino acids. V lost 0 bases to trimming and J lost 5 bases, with 12 bases between them. CDR1 and CDR2 from the germline V gene are DFQATT and SNEGSKA (reference sequence). The TCR originated in a woman aged 40 to 49 in good health. The sample was blood. The rearrangement uses TRBV20-1 and TRBJ2-3; tentatively, D is TRBD2 (7 bases). CDR3 in DNA: TGCAGTGCTAGAGAGGGGGGGCCGAGAGATACGCAGTATTTT. Protein product: CSAREGGPRDTQYF.